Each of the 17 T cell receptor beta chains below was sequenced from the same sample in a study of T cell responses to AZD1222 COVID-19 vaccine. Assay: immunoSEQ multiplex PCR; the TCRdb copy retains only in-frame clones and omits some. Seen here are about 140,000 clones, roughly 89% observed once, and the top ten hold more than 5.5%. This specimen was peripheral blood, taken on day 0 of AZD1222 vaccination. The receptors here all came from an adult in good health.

CDR3 protein: CAWSGQDNQPQHF. As DNA, the CDR3 is TGTGCCTGGAGTGGACAGGACAATCAGCCCCAGCATTTT. This sequence joins TRBV30 and TRBJ1-5; tentative D call: TRBD1 (6 bases). Looked up from germline, CDR1 is GTSNPN and CDR2 is SVGIG (reference sequence). The CDR3 length is 13 residues. Trimming took off 1 base at V and 3 bases at J, with 7 bases between the two ends.

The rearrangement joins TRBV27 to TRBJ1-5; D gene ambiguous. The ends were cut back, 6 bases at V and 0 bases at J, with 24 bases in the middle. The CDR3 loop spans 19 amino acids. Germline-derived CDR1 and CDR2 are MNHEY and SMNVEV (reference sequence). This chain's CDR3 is CASSSLTGSRLYSNQPQHF. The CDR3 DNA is TGTGCCAGCAGCTCACTAACGGGCAGTCGACTTTATAGCAATCAGCCCCAGCATTTT.

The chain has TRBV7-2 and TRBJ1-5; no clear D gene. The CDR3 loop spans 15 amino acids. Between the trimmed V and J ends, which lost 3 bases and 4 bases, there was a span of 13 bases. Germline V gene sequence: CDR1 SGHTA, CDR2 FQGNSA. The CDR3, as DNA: TGTGCCAGCAGCTTTGGAAGCCAATTAAATCAGCCCCAGCATTTT. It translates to CASSFGSQLNQPQHF.

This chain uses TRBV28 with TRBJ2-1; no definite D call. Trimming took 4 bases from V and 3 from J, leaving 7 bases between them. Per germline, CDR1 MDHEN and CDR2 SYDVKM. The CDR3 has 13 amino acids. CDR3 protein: CASSSDGYNEQFF. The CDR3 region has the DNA TGTGCCAGCAGTTCTGACGGCTACAATGAGCAGTTCTTC.

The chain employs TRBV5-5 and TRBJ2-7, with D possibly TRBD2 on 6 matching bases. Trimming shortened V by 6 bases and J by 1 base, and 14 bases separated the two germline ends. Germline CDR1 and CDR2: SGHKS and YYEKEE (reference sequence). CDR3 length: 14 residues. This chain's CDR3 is CASTREQISYEQYF. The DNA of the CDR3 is TGTGCCAGCACCCGGGAGCAGATTTCCTACGAGCAGTACTTC.

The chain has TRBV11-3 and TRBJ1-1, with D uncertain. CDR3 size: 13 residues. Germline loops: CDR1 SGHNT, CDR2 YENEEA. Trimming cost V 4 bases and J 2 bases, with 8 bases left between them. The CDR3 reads CASSSARNTEAFF. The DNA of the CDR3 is TGTGCCAGCAGCTCGGCGAGAAACACTGAAGCTTTCTTT.

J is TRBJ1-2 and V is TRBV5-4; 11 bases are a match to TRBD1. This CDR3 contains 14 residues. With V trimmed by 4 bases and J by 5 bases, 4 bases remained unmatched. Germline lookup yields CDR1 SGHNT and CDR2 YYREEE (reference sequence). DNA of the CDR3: TGTGCCAGCAGCCTCCGGGACAGGGGGTATGGCTACACCTTC. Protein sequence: CASSLRDRGYGYTF.

The CDR3 DNA reads as TGCGCCAGCAGCCATGTAGTTGGCAATCAGCCCCAGCATTTT. It translates to CASSHVVGNQPQHF. The gene calls are TRBV4-1 and TRBJ1-5, with unresolved D. The germline V and J ends were trimmed by 3 bases and 2 bases, with 8 bases remaining between them. CDR1 is MGHRA, CDR2 YSYEKL, per germline. CDR3 size: 14 residues.

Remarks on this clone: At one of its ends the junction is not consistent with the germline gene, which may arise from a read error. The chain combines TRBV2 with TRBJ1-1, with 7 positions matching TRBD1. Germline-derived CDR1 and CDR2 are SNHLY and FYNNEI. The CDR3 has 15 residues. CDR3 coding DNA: TGTGCCAGCAGGGAAGGAGGGGGCGCATTTGCTGAAGCTTTCTTT. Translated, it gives CASREGGGAFAEAFF.

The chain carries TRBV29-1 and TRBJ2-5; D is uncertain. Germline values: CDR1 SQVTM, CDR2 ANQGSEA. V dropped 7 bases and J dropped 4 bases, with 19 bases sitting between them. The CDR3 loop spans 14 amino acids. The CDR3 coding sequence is TGCAGCGCCGGTAGATTATCCCAGGCAGAGACCCAGTACTTC. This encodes CSAGRLSQAETQYF.

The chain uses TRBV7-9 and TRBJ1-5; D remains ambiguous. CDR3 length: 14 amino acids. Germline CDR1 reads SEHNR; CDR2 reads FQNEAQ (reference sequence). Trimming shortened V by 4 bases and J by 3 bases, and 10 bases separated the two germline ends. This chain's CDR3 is CASSSPGHNQPQHF. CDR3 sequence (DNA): TGTGCCAGCAGCTCCCCTGGGCACAATCAGCCCCAGCATTTT.

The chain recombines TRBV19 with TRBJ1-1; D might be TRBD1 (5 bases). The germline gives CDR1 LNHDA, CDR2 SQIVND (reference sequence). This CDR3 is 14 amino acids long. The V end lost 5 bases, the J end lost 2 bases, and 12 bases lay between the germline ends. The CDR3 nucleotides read TGTGCCAGTAGTCCGGGACTTTTTAACACTGAAGCTTTCTTT. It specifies CASSPGLFNTEAFF.

The CDR3 loop reads CASSGRGGRSYNEQFF. CDR3 nucleotide sequence: TGTGCCAGCAGCGGGAGGGGAGGGCGCTCCTACAATGAGCAGTTCTTC. The rearrangement uses TRBV7-9 and TRBJ2-1; 7 nucleotides align to TRBD2. J was trimmed by 0 bases and V by 5 bases; bases with no gene match: 7. Germline CDR1 SEHNR, CDR2 FQNEAQ (reference sequence). The CDR3 runs 16 residues.

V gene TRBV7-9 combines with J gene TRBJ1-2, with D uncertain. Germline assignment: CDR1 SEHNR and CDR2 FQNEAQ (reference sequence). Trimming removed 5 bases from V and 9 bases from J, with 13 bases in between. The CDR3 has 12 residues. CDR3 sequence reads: CASSKDVLRYTF. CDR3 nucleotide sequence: TGTGCCAGCAGCAAGGACGTTTTGCGCTACACCTTC.

CDR3 amino acids: CASSPRRDGELFF. CDR3 DNA sequence: TGTGCCAGCAGCCCGCGGAGGGACGGGGAGCTGTTTTTT. The chain employs TRBV5-5 and TRBJ2-2, with TRBD2 as a possible D gene (6 bases). Germline CDR1 reads SGHKS; CDR2 reads YYEKEE (reference sequence). The V gene lost 4 bases and the J gene lost 7 bases, with 11 bases spanning the gap. The CDR3 has 13 residues.

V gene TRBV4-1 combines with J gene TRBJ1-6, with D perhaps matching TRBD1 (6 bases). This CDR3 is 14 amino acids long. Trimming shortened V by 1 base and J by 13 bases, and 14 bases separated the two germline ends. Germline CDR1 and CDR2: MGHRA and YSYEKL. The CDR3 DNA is TGCGCCAGCAGCCAAGGACGCACAGGGAAGCCCCTCCACTTT. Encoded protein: CASSQGRTGKPLHF.

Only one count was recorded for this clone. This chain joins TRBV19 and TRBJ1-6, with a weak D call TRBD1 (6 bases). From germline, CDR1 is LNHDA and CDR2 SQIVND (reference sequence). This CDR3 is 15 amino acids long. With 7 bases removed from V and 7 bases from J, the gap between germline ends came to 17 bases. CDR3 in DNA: TGTGCCAGTAACACGGACAGTTGGGGGAATTCACCCCTCCACTTT. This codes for CASNTDSWGNSPLHF.